This T cell receptor beta chain was profiled in a study of kidney transplant recipient with SARS-CoV-2 infection. On this clonotype itself: A much larger clonotype is one base distant, so this may be a read error.

TCRdb processed the reads anew with MiXCR; each CDR3 protein has one entry. This table has fewer than 250,000 distinct CDR3 sequences, 29% appearing once. Germline V gene lookup returns CDR1 SEHNR and CDR2 FQNEAQ (reference sequence). The CDR3 is 14 residues long. Source: a blood sample, taken at baseline and between days 110 and 120 from a kidney transplant recipient. The chain recombines TRBV7-9 with TRBJ2-7; 9 bases align to TRBD1. The receptor's source is a male patient aged 25 to 39 who had COVID-19 and was a kidney transplant recipient. Some T cells may arise from the graft donor. CDR3: CAGSAGQGNYEQYF. CDR3 bases: TGTGCCGGCAGCGCCGGACAGGGGAACTACGAGCAGTACTTC.